The clone carrying this TCR beta chain came up many times. This CDR3 has 14 residues. Trimming removed 2 bases from V and 6 bases from J; junction bases left unmatched: 3. CDR1 and CDR2 (germline): MNHEY, SVGEGT. The time point: patch test 2, 6 weeks after DPC sensitization. Treatment in this sample: therapeutic diphenylcyclopropenone sensitization with weekly scalp DPC. The data were obtained in a study of human T cells and chemical hapten exposure. TCRdb independently ran MiXCR on the RACE reads; one entry per CDR3 protein. Among around 360,000 distinct CDR3 sequences listed, about 6% were seen once.

The chain has TRBV6-2 or TRBV6-3 and TRBJ2-1, with 8 bases lining up with TRBD1. This sequence was found in a woman aged 18-35 years with alopecia areata. Some clones in this sample may be carry-over from other donors' samples. The sequencing here drew on whole blood, taken in connection with sensitization to the hapten diphenylcyclopropenone (DPC). CDR3 region: CASSYGQGSNEQFF. The CDR3 nucleotides read TGTGCCAGCAGTTACGGACAGGGTAGCAATGAGCAGTTCTTC.